Below are 30 T cell receptor beta chains sequenced from a single sample in a study of T cells in narcolepsy. This table comes from immunoSEQ multiplex PCR, and its TCRdb copy is limited to in-frame clones, with some not included. The repertoire holds more than 20,000 clones, about 82% seen once, with 10% in the top ten. The source material was memory (CD45RA-) CD4+ T cells from blood. These receptors were taken from a human donor in good health.

The chain links TRBV14 to TRBJ2-7; D possibly corresponds to TRBD2 (6 bases). From germline, CDR1 is SGHDN and CDR2 FVKESK. V lost 3 bases to trimming and J lost 12 bases, with 15 bases between them. The CDR3 is made up of 12 amino acids. The CDR3, as DNA: TGTGCCAGCAGCCAGGCCGGGACTCTATCGTACTTC. The encoded protein is CASSQAGTLSYF. Full variable domain (rest looked up from reference TRBV14 and TRBJ2-7): EAGVTQFPSHSVIEKGQTVTLRCDPISGHDNLYWYRRVMGKEIKFLLHFVKESKQDESGMPNNRFLAERTGGTYSTLKVQPAELEDSGVYFCASSQAGTLSYFGPGTRLTVT.

The chain recombines TRBV5-1 with TRBJ2-3; D possibly corresponds to TRBD2 (6 bases). Deletions cut 6 bases from V and 2 bases from J, with 13 bases between. The CDR3 runs 14 residues. Germline loops: CDR1 SGHRS, CDR2 YFSETQ. CDR3 sequence reads: CASNGGGDTDTQYF. The CDR3 region has the DNA TGCGCCAGCAACGGGGGAGGCGACACAGATACGCAGTATTTT.

The J gene is TRBJ1-1, the V gene TRBV5-1; a possible D gene is TRBD1 (6 bases). The CDR3 is made up of 16 amino acids. Germline V CDR1 and CDR2: SGHRS, YFSETQ. Trimming cost V 4 bases and J 2 bases, with 18 bases left between them. CDR3 coding DNA: TGCGCCAGCAGCCCTAAAGGACAGACGAGCAACACTGAAGCTTTCTTT. Translation gives CASSPKGQTSNTEAFF. The full variable domain, with the rest looked up from reference TRBV5-1 and TRBJ1-1, is KAGVTQTPRYLIKTRGQQVTLSCSPISGHRSVSWYQQTPGQGLQFLFEYFSETQRNKGNFPGRFSGRQFSNSRSEMNVSTLELGDSALYLCASSPKGQTSNTEAFFGQGTRLTVV.

This chain connects TRBV5-8 to TRBJ2-7; 12 nucleotides align to TRBD2. V shed 4 bases and J 0 bases; nucleotides not matched to a gene: 5. Germline V gene sequence: CDR1 SGHTS, CDR2 YDEGEE. The CDR3 runs to 16 residues. The CDR3, as DNA: TGTGCCAGCAGCACGGGACTAGCGGGTGCCTCCTACGAGCAGTACTTC. Protein: CASSTGLAGASYEQYF.

V gene TRBV14 combines with J gene TRBJ1-2; D remains unclear. CDR1 is SGHDN, CDR2 FVKESK, per germline. There are 12 residues in the CDR3. V was pared by 0 bases and J by 8 bases, with 7 bases between. The CDR3 protein is CASSQDFRGYTF. The CDR3 region has the DNA TGTGCCAGCAGCCAAGACTTCAGGGGCTACACCTTC. Based on the CDR3 plus reference TRBV14 and TRBJ1-2, the full variable domain is EAGVTQFPSHSVIEKGQTVTLRCDPISGHDNLYWYRRVMGKEIKFLLHFVKESKQDESGMPNNRFLAERTGGTYSTLKVQPAELEDSGVYFCASSQDFRGYTFGSGTRLTVV.

As DNA, the CDR3 is TGTGCCAGCAGCTCCCGGACCGGGGCGAATGGCTACACCTTC. Translating gives CASSSRTGANGYTF. J is TRBJ1-2 and V is TRBV7-2; tentatively, D is TRBD1 (5 bases). Trimming pared 4 bases from V and 6 bases from J, leaving 15 bases between. This CDR3 comprises 14 residues. Germline-derived CDR1 and CDR2 are SGHTA and FQGNSA. The entire variable domain, with the rest obtained from reference TRBV7-2 and TRBJ1-2, is as follows: GAGVSQSPSNKVTEKGKDVELRCDPISGHTALYWYRQSLGQGLEFLIYFQGNSAPDKSGLPSDRFSAERTGGSVSTLTIQRTQQEDSAVYLCASSSRTGANGYTFGSGTRLTVV.

This chain joins TRBV9 and TRBJ2-2, with 7 bases identical to TRBD1. The V segment lost 4 bases and the J segment 4 bases; nucleotides outside the gene matches: 4. Germline V CDR1 and CDR2: SGDLS, YYNGEE. CDR3 length equals 14 residues. CDR3 DNA sequence: TGTGCCAGCAGCCAGGGGGTCGGCACCGGGGAGCTGTTTTTT. Its protein product is CASSQGVGTGELFF.

The chain carries TRBV6-1 and TRBJ2-6, with 9 positions matching TRBD1. The germline CDR1 and CDR2 sequences are MNHNS and SASEGT. Unmatched junction bases numbered 5, after V lost 2 bases and J lost 0 bases. CDR3 size: 18 residues. The CDR3 loop is CASSERRTGDSGANVLTF. In nucleotides, the CDR3 is TGTGCCAGCAGTGAAAGAAGGACAGGGGACTCTGGGGCCAACGTCCTGACTTTC.

The J gene is TRBJ1-3, the V gene TRBV28; TRBD1 agrees at 7 bases. There are 14 residues in the CDR3. Trimming took 5 bases from V and 2 from J; bases not matched to a gene: 3. The germline CDR1 and CDR2 sequences are MDHEN and SYDVKM. The DNA for the CDR3 is TGTGCCAGCAGTAAGACAGGGACTGGAAACACCATATATTTT. This gives the protein CASSKTGTGNTIYF.

The chain joins TRBV5-1 to TRBJ2-1; the match to TRBD2 covers 12 bases. J lost 5 bases, V lost 4 bases, and 4 bases had no gene match. CDR3 length equals 15 residues. Germline loops: CDR1 SGHRS, CDR2 YFSETQ. The CDR3 nucleotides are TGCGCCAGCAGCGGCGGACTAGCGGGGAACAATGAGCAGTTCTTC. It yields the protein CASSGGLAGNNEQFF.

The chain has TRBV6-5 and TRBJ2-6; no clear D. V shed 9 bases and J shed 1 base, with 13 bases lying between them. From germline, CDR1 is MNHEY and CDR2 SVGAGI. The CDR3 length is 15 residues. The CDR3 region is CASLSLGSGANVLTF. CDR3 DNA sequence: TGTGCCAGTCTATCTTTGGGATCTGGGGCCAACGTCCTGACTTTC.

This chain links TRBV11-2 with TRBJ2-1, with D perhaps TRBD1 or TRBD2 (6 bases each). The CDR3 contains 15 residues. Germline V gene sequence: CDR1 SGHAT, CDR2 FQNNGV. Deletions cut 0 bases from V and 7 bases from J, with 13 bases between. DNA for the CDR3: TGTGCCAGCAGCTTAGACCCCGGGGGCCAGAATGAGCAGTTCTTC. This codes for CASSLDPGGQNEQFF. Drawing the rest from reference TRBV11-2 and TRBJ2-1, the complete variable domain is EAGVAQSPRYKIIEKRQSVAFWCNPISGHATLYWYQQILGQGPKLLIQFQNNGVVDDSQLPKDRFSAERLKGVDSTLKIQPAKLEDSAVYLCASSLDPGGQNEQFFGPGTRLTVL.

V and J are TRBV4-3 and TRBJ2-5, with 13 nucleotides matching TRBD2. The CDR3 extends over 16 amino acids. V was clipped by 5 bases and J by 5 bases; unmatched bases: 8. Looked up from germline, CDR1 is LGHNA and CDR2 is YSLEER. The CDR3 sequence: CASSSGGLAGRETQYF. For the CDR3, the DNA is TGCGCCAGCAGCTCGGGGGGACTAGCGGGAAGGGAGACCCAGTACTTC.

This sequence joins TRBV12-1 and TRBJ2-7. TRBV12-1 is a pseudogene. CDR3 size: 15 residues. The CDR3 nucleotides read TGTGCCAGCAGTCAGACCCCAGGGAGCCCCTACGAGCAGTACTTC. It specifies CASSQTPGSPYEQYF.

The chain employs TRBV5-4 and TRBJ1-5; weak D call: TRBD1 (5 bases). V lost 4 bases to trimming and J lost 3 bases, with 17 bases between them. The CDR3 totals 16 residues. Germline CDR1 is SGHNT and CDR2 is YYREEE (reference sequence). This CDR3 is CASSDKPGSSNQPQHF. The CDR3 DNA follows: TGTGCCAGCAGCGATAAACCAGGGAGTTCCAATCAGCCCCAGCATTTT.

The chain combines TRBV10-3 with TRBJ2-1; TRBD1 might be the D (6 bases). Germline loops: CDR1 ENHRY, CDR2 SYGVKD. V was shortened by 2 bases and J by 4 bases, with 12 bases between the two germline ends. The length of the CDR3 is 15 residues. CDR3 DNA: TGTGCCATCAGTGAGCCTGGACAGAAGTACAATGAGCAGTTCTTC. Translated: CAISEPGQKYNEQFF.

This chain joins TRBV28 and TRBJ1-5, with 9 bases fitting TRBD1. Trimming at V came to 5 bases and at J to 6 bases, leaving 14 bases not matched to a gene. CDR3 length equals 17 residues. Germline V gene data show CDR1 as MDHEN and CDR2 as SYDVKM. In DNA form, the CDR3 reads TGTGCCAGCAGTCCCCCTACAGGGGGCTTTTGGAGTCAGCCCCAGCATTTT. Protein: CASSPPTGGFWSQPQHF.

The gene calls are TRBV28 and TRBJ1-5, with TRBD1 identical over 7 bases. CDR3 length: 18 residues. V dropped 6 bases and J dropped 0; count of bases not matched to a gene: 14. Germline CDR1 reads MDHEN; CDR2 reads SYDVKM. The CDR3 coding sequence is TGTGCCAGCAGCCCCCAAAAGGGACAGCTTTATAGCAATCAGCCCCAGCATTTT. This translates into CASSPQKGQLYSNQPQHF.

Concerning this clone: Relative to the germline gene, one junction end is altered; a read error may explain this. V and J are TRBV7-7 and TRBJ2-5, with 8 nucleotides matching TRBD2. The V gene's germline CDR1 is SSHAT and CDR2 FNYEAQ (reference sequence). The CDR3 has 14 amino acids. CDR3 region: CASSPSSGTQRAYF. The CDR3 region has the DNA TGTGCTAGCAGCCCTAGTAGCGGGACACAAAGGGCGTACTTC.

The rearrangement links TRBV27 to TRBJ2-2; D gene uncertain. The CDR3 loop spans 12 amino acids. CDR1 and CDR2 (germline): MNHEY, SMNVEV (reference sequence). V was trimmed by 1 base and J by 6 bases, leaving 3 bases between them. The CDR3 spells CASSLLSGELFF. The CDR3 DNA reads as TGTGCCAGCAGTTTATTATCCGGGGAGCTGTTTTTT.

Only one count was recorded for this clone. This chain uses TRBV2 with TRBJ2-7, with TRBD2 matching 14 bases. Per the germline V gene, CDR1 is SNHLY and CDR2 is FYNNEI. V dropped 4 bases and J dropped 6; count of bases not matched to a gene: 5. The CDR3 has 15 residues. CDR3 nucleotides: TGTGCCAGCAGTGGCCCCGGGACTAGCGGGGGCGAGCAGTACTTC. Protein product: CASSGPGTSGGEQYF.

The gene calls are TRBV14 and TRBJ2-5, with D unclear. The end of the DNA aligns better with TRBJ2-7, so the J call may be wrong. The germline gives CDR1 SGHDN, CDR2 FVKESK. This CDR3 is built from 13 residues. The CDR3 DNA reads as TGTGCCAGCAGCCCTTCGGTAAACTACGAGCAGTACTTC. Amino acids: CASSPSVNYEQYF.

This chain joins TRBV11-2 and TRBJ2-7; D not resolved. The CDR3 totals 12 residues. V was cut by 0 bases and J by 5 bases, with 5 bases left in between. Germline CDR1 reads SGHAT; CDR2 reads FQNNGV. In DNA form, the CDR3 reads TGTGCCAGCAGCTTAGAAGTCAACGAGCAGTACTTC. Protein sequence: CASSLEVNEQYF.

This clone was counted once. J is TRBJ1-1 and V is TRBV14, with D unclear. The CDR3 runs 14 residues. Trimming left V 1 base short and J 5 bases short, with 11 bases between. The germline V gene has CDR1 SGHDN and CDR2 FVKESK. The CDR3 reads CASSQVAVGTEAFF. The CDR3 nucleotides are TGTGCCAGCAGCCAAGTCGCTGTGGGGACTGAAGCTTTCTTT.

V usage is TRBV5-1 and J usage is TRBJ2-5, with a tentative D call TRBD2 (6 bases). Germline V gene lookup returns CDR1 SGHRS and CDR2 YFSETQ. The V and J ends lost 3 bases and 0 bases respectively, with 9 bases between them. The CDR3 length is 14 residues. In DNA, the CDR3 is TGCGCCAGCAGCTCGGGACTTTACCAAGAGACCCAGTACTTC. Residues: CASSSGLYQETQYF.

The V and J genes are TRBV19 and TRBJ2-3, with a weak D call TRBD1 (6 bases). Germline CDR1 is LNHDA and CDR2 is SQIVND (reference sequence). Between the trimmed V and J ends, which lost 1 base and 2 bases, there was a span of 28 bases. This CDR3 has 21 amino acids. The CDR3 bases are TGTGCCAGTAGTATAGCCCGCCCTACCGGGACACCCCGGACGCTCACAGATACGCAGTATTTT. Protein: CASSIARPTGTPRTLTDTQYF.

The rearrangement joins TRBV6-6 to TRBJ1-2; D gene ambiguous. V shed 1 base and J shed 4 bases, with 13 bases lying between them. Germline V CDR1 and CDR2: MNHNY, SVGAGI (reference sequence). The length of the CDR3 is 15 residues. The CDR3 DNA reads as TGTGCCAGCAGTTACTTCGAGGATCCTATCTATGGCTACACCTTC. This encodes CASSYFEDPIYGYTF.

J is TRBJ2-1 and V is TRBV9; 11 positions match TRBD1. This CDR3 spans 15 amino acids. CDR1 and CDR2 from the germline V gene are SGDLS and YYNGEE. Losses at the gene ends were 0 bases for V and 7 bases for J; bases not matched to a gene: 3. This CDR3 is CASSVVGTGGNEQFF. In DNA, the CDR3 is TGTGCCAGCAGCGTAGTGGGGACAGGGGGGAATGAGCAGTTCTTC. The variable domain in full, completed from reference TRBV9 and TRBJ2-1, reads DSGVTQTPKHLITATGQRVTLRCSPRSGDLSVYWYQQSLDQGLQFLIQYYNGEERAKGNILERFSAQQFPDLHSELNLSSLELGDSALYFCASSVVGTGGNEQFFGPGTRLTVL.

The genes are TRBV6-5 and TRBJ2-5; 11 positions match TRBD1. The J segment lost 4 bases and the V segment lost 6 bases, leaving 4 bases of the junction unmatched. Germline lookup yields CDR1 MNHEY and CDR2 SVGAGI. CDR3 length equals 14 residues. Here the CDR3 DNA reads TGTGCCAGCAGCAGGACAGGGGGCATAGAGACCCAGTACTTC. Residues: CASSRTGGIETQYF.

On this clone itself: At one end the junction does not follow the germline gene, possibly because of a read error. The rearrangement links TRBV6-6 to TRBJ2-7, with D tentatively TRBD1 or TRBD2 (5 bases each). This CDR3 has 13 amino acids. Per the germline V gene, CDR1 is MNHNY and CDR2 is SVGAGI (reference sequence). As DNA, the CDR3 is TGTGCCATCAGTGTGGGGGACTCCTACGAGCAGTACTTC. This encodes CAISVGDSYEQYF.